These T cell receptor beta chains were read from a single sample in a study of blood T cells in healthy people across ages. TCRdb itself ran the 5' RACE reads through MiXCR, one entry per CDR3 protein. The data contain around 1,000,000 distinct CDR3 sequences, roughly two fifths of them singletons. The sequenced sample was blood. The origin of the receptors is a man between 18 and 35 years old in good health. The CDR3 runs from the conserved cysteine through the conserved F or W. A D gene is named only where the DNA matches it firmly. The size field is filled for only some rows; it gives once, few, many or a size class.

V gene	clone size	D gene	J gene	CDR3 DNA	CDR3 protein
TRBV18	-	-	TRBJ1-1	TGTGCCAGCTCACCTGCTCCGGGGGTAGGTAACACTGAAGCTTTCTTT	CASSPAPGVGNTEAFF
TRBV29-1	-	TRBD2	TRBJ2-3	TGCAGCGCTGCTCGTCTAGCGGGGGGGGATACGCGGTATTTT	CSAARLAGGDTRYF
TRBV20-1	-	-	TRBJ1-4	TGCAGTGCTAGTCCAGCCTCTCCCAATGAAAAACTGTTTTTT	CSASPASPNEKLFF
TRBV18	few	-	TRBJ1-2	TGTGCCAGCTCACCACCCTTTGAATATGGCTACACCTTC	CASSPPFEYGYTF
TRBV29-1	few	TRBD1	TRBJ1-2	TGCAGCGTTGCGGGACAGGGTGACTATGGCTACACCTTC	CSVAGQGDYGYTF
TRBV11-1	-	-	TRBJ2-2	TGTGCCAGCAGCCAATGGAGGGCTGACGTCGGGGAGCTGTTTTTT	CASSQWRADVGELFF
TRBV20-1	once	-	TRBJ2-7	TGCAGTGCTCGTGGTGGGGCCTCGGACTACGAGCAGTACTTC	CSARGGASDYEQYF
TRBV29-1	-	-	TRBJ1-5	TGCAGCGTTGAGGTCGAGGGTCAGCCCCAGCATTTT	CSVEVEGQPQHF
TRBV27	-	-	TRBJ1-5	TGTGCCAGTCGGGACCCCAATCAGCCCCAGCATTTT	CASRDPNQPQHF
TRBV5-1	-	-	TRBJ2-7	TGCGCCAGCAGCTTGGACCTCAGGGGACCGAACTACAATGAGCAGTACTTC	CASSLDLRGPNYNEQYF
TRBV5-1	few	TRBD2	TRBJ2-1	TGCGCCAGCAGCTCGACCGGACTAGCGGGGGAGGATGAGCAGTTCTTC	CASSSTGLAGEDEQFF
TRBV29-1	-	-	TRBJ1-4	TGCAGCGTTGGCGCACAGGGCTATAATGAAAAACTGTTTTTT	CSVGAQGYNEKLFF
TRBV10-3	-	-	TRBJ2-1	TGTGCCATCAGTGGGGGGATGACGAATGAGCAGTTCTTC	CAISGGMTNEQFF
TRBV7-9	-	TRBD1	TRBJ2-1	TGTGCCAGCCCCGGGACAGACTACAATGAGCAGTTCTTC	CASPGTDYNEQFF
TRBV6-6	-	-	TRBJ1-1	TGTGCCAGCAGTTACTCAGGGGGGGACACTGAAGCTTTCTTT	CASSYSGGDTEAFF
TRBV14	-	TRBD1	TRBJ2-5	TGTGCCAGCAGCCCCCCGGGACAGACCGACCAAGAGACCCAGTACTTC	CASSPPGQTDQETQYF
TRBV15	-	-	TRBJ2-7	TGTGCCGCCAGCAGAGAGAGGACAAGTAGATACGAGCAGTACTTC	CAASRERTSRYEQYF
TRBV4-2	-	-	TRBJ2-5	TGTGCCAGCAGCCGGGGGGATAAAGAGACCCAGTACTTC	CASSRGDKETQYF
TRBV5-1	-	-	TRBJ2-5	TGCGCCAGCAGCTTGGGGACAAAACAGGGAGGAGAGACCCAGTACTTC	CASSLGTKQGGETQYF
TRBV4-1	few	-	TRBJ2-3	TGCGCCAGCAGCCAAGGTATGGGGTTGGACTACTCCACAGATACGCAGTATTTT	CASSQGMGLDYSTDTQYF
TRBV4-2	few	TRBD2	TRBJ2-3	TGTGCCAGCAGCCAAGAAGGCGAGCGGGGGTCAGATACGCAGTATTTT	CASSQEGERGSDTQYF
TRBV5-5	-	-	TRBJ1-5	TGTGCCAGCAGCTTGTTGGGGGGGGCTAGCAATCAGCCCCAGCATTTT	CASSLLGGASNQPQHF
TRBV12-5	-	-	TRBJ2-5	TGTGCTAGTGGTTTGGTACTGGGCAGGCAGGACCAAGAGACCCAGTACTTC	CASGLVLGRQDQETQYF
TRBV7-2	-	-	TRBJ2-1	TGTGGCAGCACCCAATCGAGCTCCTACAATGAGCAGTTCTTC	CGSTQSSSYNEQFF
TRBV12-3/TRBV12-4	-	-	TRBJ2-1	TGTGCCAGCATCCCAGGGGCTAGCAGATACAATGAGCAGTTCTTC	CASIPGASRYNEQFF
TRBV25-1	-	-	TRBJ2-2	TGTGCCAGCAGTGAATTGAGTTCCAGGGAGCTGTTTTTT	CASSELSSRELFF
TRBV20-1	-	TRBD2	TRBJ2-3	TGCAGTGCTAGAGAAGGGACTAGCGGGGGGACAGATACGCAGTATTTT	CSAREGTSGGTDTQYF
TRBV7-2	-	TRBD1	TRBJ1-2	TGTGCCAGCAGCACGTTGACAGGGGTTAACTATGGCTACACCTTC	CASSTLTGVNYGYTF
TRBV20-1	-	TRBD1	TRBJ2-5	TGCAGTGCTCAGACCGGACAGGGACAAGAGACCCAGTACTTC	CSAQTGQGQETQYF